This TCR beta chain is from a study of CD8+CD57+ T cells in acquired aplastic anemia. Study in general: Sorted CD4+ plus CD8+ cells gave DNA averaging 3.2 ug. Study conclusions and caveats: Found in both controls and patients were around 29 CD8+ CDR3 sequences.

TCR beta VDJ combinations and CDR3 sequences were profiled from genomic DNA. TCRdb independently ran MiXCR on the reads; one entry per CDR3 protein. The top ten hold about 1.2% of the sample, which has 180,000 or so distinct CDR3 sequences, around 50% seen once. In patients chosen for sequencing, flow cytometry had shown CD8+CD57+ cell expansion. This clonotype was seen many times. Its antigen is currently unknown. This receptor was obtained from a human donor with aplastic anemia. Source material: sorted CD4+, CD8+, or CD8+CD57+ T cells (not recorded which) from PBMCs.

CDR3 bases: TGTGCCAGCAGTGAAAGACGGGACAGGGGAGTCAATGAGCAGTTCTTC. Its protein is CASSERRDRGVNEQFF. V and J are TRBV2 and TRBJ2-1; 10 positions match TRBD1. V shed 2 bases, J shed 6 bases, and the junction held 7 bases outside the gene matches. CDR3 size: 16 residues. CDR1 is SNHLY, CDR2 FYNNEI, per germline.